The source of this T cell receptor (beta chain) is a study of T cells after yellow fever vaccination. Between the trimmed V and J ends, which lost 5 bases and 0 bases, there was a span of 20 bases. Germline V CDR1 and CDR2: SGHTA, FQGNSA. CDR3 length: 18 amino acids. Findings of the study overall: Booster sampling recovered most clones from primary vaccination (approximately 97% CD4, just over 85% CD8).

This clonotype showed up just a few times. The antigen remains unidentified. Each CDR3 protein is one row after TCRdb ran MiXCR on the 5' RACE reads. The sample carries approximately 160,000 distinct CDR3 sequences, approximately 10% recorded once. The source of this sequence is a man aged 18 to 29 who received the YFV17D yellow fever vaccine. The sample was CD8+ T cells sorted from PBMCs, taken 45 days after the yellow fever booster vaccination. The chain links TRBV7-2 to TRBJ1-5; D may be TRBD1 (5 bases). The CDR3 spells CASSTLHGANPSNQPQHF. The CDR3 nucleotides are TGTGCCAGCAGCACCCTCCATGGGGCAAATCCTAGCAATCAGCCCCAGCATTTT.